Each of the 16 T cell receptor beta chains below was sequenced from the same sample in a study of CD8 T cells in Susac syndrome. RNA, at roughly 0.5 to 1 ug, was reverse transcribed with random hexamers. Using its own MiXCR run on the immunoSEQ multiplex PCR reads, TCRdb lists one record per CDR3 protein. Counted here are 150,000 to 200,000 distinct CDR3 sequences, around 94% occurring once; the ten biggest clones make up 0.14%. The sequencing input was CD4+ T cells from PBMCs. The receptors were gathered from a human donor in good health.

DNA of the CDR3: TGTGCCAGCATATCGGACGGGCGGGGGACCTACAATGAGCAGTTCTTC. This encodes CASISDGRGTYNEQFF. V gene TRBV7-9 combines with J gene TRBJ2-1; 7 bases align to TRBD2. CDR3 length: 16 amino acids. The germline V gene encodes CDR1 SEHNR and CDR2 FQNEAQ (reference sequence). The ends lost 7 bases at V and 2 bases at J; junction bases unmatched: 11.

The genes are TRBV2 and TRBJ1-6; D not certain. The CDR3 length is 14 residues. Germline V gives CDR1 SNHLY, CDR2 FYNNEI. Trimming shortened V by 6 bases and J by 6 bases, and 12 bases separated the two germline ends. The CDR3 reads CASRTRTVNSPLHF. Here the CDR3 DNA reads TGTGCCAGCAGGACGAGGACTGTTAATTCACCCCTCCACTTT.

The rearrangement links TRBV7-9 to TRBJ1-1; possible D gene TRBD1, 5 bases. The germline gives CDR1 SEHNR, CDR2 FQNEAQ (reference sequence). With 2 bases removed from V and 6 bases from J, the gap between germline ends came to 10 bases. The CDR3 runs 13 residues. CDR3 residues: CASSLYGASEAFF. In DNA form, the CDR3 reads TGTGCCAGCAGCTTATACGGGGCCTCTGAAGCTTTCTTT.

This chain connects TRBV4-3 to TRBJ2-7; possible D gene TRBD2, 5 bases. Trimming stripped 3 bases from V and 6 bases from J, with 9 bases between. The CDR3 runs to 12 residues. CDR1 and CDR2 from the germline V gene are LGHNA and YSLEER. The chain's CDR3 is CASSQVACEQYF. The CDR3 DNA is TGCGCCAGCAGCCAGGTAGCGTGCGAGCAGTACTTC.

The CDR3 DNA reads as TGCAGTGCTAGCGGGGGGACGGGGAATGAGCAGTTCTTC. Its translation: CSASGGTGNEQFF. This chain uses TRBV20-1 with TRBJ2-1; TRBD2 aligns across 7 bases. The CDR3 is 13 amino acids. J lost 7 bases, V lost 3 bases, and 6 bases had no gene match. Germline CDR1 is DFQATT and CDR2 is SNEGSKA (reference sequence).

The rearrangement uses TRBV5-1 and TRBJ2-3; no reliable D call. Trimming pared 3 bases from V and 2 bases from J, leaving 16 bases between. The CDR3 has 16 residues. CDR1 is SGHRS, CDR2 YFSETQ, per germline. The CDR3 reads CASSSLGGGDTDTQYF. Written as DNA, the CDR3 is TGCGCCAGCAGCTCCTTGGGTGGTGGAGACACAGATACGCAGTATTTT.

The chain uses TRBV30 and TRBJ1-2; TRBD1 matches 7 bases. Germline V gives CDR1 GTSNPN, CDR2 SVGIG (reference sequence). After removal of 5 bases from V and 8 bases from J, the junction contained 2 bases not matched to a gene. This CDR3 has 10 residues. In DNA form, the CDR3 reads TGTGCCTGGGGGACAGTCGGCTACACCTTC. Its translation is CAWGTVGYTF. Full variable domain (missing parts from reference TRBV30 and TRBJ1-2): SQTIHQWPATLVQPVGSPLSLECTVEGTSNPNLYWYRQAAGRGLQLLFYSVGIGQISSEVPQNLSASRPQDRQFILSSKKLLLSDSGFYLCAWGTVGYTFGSGTRLTVV.

This clonotype was seen only once. The chain uses TRBV7-9 and TRBJ2-1; D possibly matches TRBD1 or TRBD2 (5 bases each). The germline V and J ends were trimmed by 4 bases and 5 bases, with 9 bases remaining between them. The CDR3 length is 13 residues. CDR1 and CDR2 (germline): SEHNR, FQNEAQ (reference sequence). This chain's CDR3 is CASSSGPHNEQFF. CDR3 nucleotide sequence: TGTGCCAGCAGCTCGGGACCACACAATGAGCAGTTCTTC.

This sequence joins TRBV29-1 and TRBJ2-1; 12 bases are shared with TRBD2. Germline V gives CDR1 SQVTM, CDR2 ANQGSEA. The length of the CDR3 is 17 residues. Trimming took 4 bases from V and 8 from J; bases not matched to a gene: 15. CDR3 amino acids: CSVVRLQGLAGGHEQFF. CDR3 sequence (DNA): TGCAGCGTTGTCCGCCTCCAGGGACTAGCGGGCGGGCATGAGCAGTTCTTC.

This chain links TRBV3-1 with TRBJ2-1; no clear D gene. Germline assignment: CDR1 LGHDT and CDR2 YNNKEL (reference sequence). The CDR3 contains 13 residues. V was pared by 0 bases and J by 11 bases, with 11 bases between. CDR3 in amino acids: CASSQDEASQQFF. CDR3 nucleotide sequence: TGTGCCAGCAGCCAAGATGAGGCGAGCCAGCAGTTCTTC.

The chain is built from TRBV13 and TRBJ1-2, with D maybe TRBD1 (5 bases). The CDR3 is 15 amino acids. Trimming cost V 0 bases and J 1 base, with 9 bases left between them. CDR1 and CDR2 from the germline V gene are PRHDT and FYEKMQ (reference sequence). The CDR3 loop reads CASSLGRQINYGYTF. Here the CDR3 DNA reads TGTGCCAGCAGCTTAGGCCGACAGATTAACTATGGCTACACCTTC.

J is TRBJ1-5 and V is TRBV23-1; D unresolved. TRBV23-1 is an open reading frame whose function is uncertain. This CDR3 is 15 amino acids long. With 0 bases removed from V and 0 bases from J, the gap between germline ends came to 6 bases. CDR3 region: CASSQSDGSNQPQHF. CDR3 sequence (DNA): TGCGCCAGCAGTCAATCGGACGGTAGCAATCAGCCCCAGCATTTT.

The rearrangement uses TRBV12-3 or TRBV12-4 and TRBJ2-1; tentative D call: TRBD2 (5 bases). This CDR3 comprises 12 residues. V shed 6 bases and J shed 9 bases, with 12 bases lying between them. The CDR3 reads CASSSWGAEQFF. The CDR3, as DNA: TGTGCCAGCAGCTCCTGGGGAGCTGAGCAGTTCTTC.

The chain employs TRBV30 and TRBJ2-6, with unresolved D. CDR3 length: 13 residues. V dropped 7 bases and J dropped 1 base, with 8 bases sitting between them. CDR1 is GTSNPN, CDR2 SVGIG, per germline (reference sequence). In DNA form, the CDR3 reads TGTGCCTCTAGGGTATCTGGGGCCAACGTCCTGACTTTC. This codes for CASRVSGANVLTF.

This chain uses TRBV2 with TRBJ1-1, with 10 bases matching TRBD1. CDR3 size: 12 residues. Germline CDR1 is SNHLY and CDR2 is FYNNEI. With V trimmed by 6 bases and J by 10 bases, 5 bases remained unmatched. The CDR3 spells CASSADRGPAFF. The CDR3 nucleotides read TGTGCCAGCAGCGCCGACAGGGGGCCAGCTTTCTTT.

CDR3 DNA: TGTGCCAGTAGTTCCAGGGATACGGTACCGGGAGAGACCCAGTACTTC. Its translation is CASSSRDTVPGETQYF. The chain joins TRBV19 to TRBJ2-5; possibly TRBD1 for D (5 bases). The V end lost 5 bases, the J end lost 4 bases, and 20 bases lay between the germline ends. This CDR3 has 16 amino acids. Germline CDR1 LNHDA, CDR2 SQIVND (reference sequence).